This T cell receptor beta chain was identified during a study of Ad26.COV2.S vaccination and SARS-CoV-2 variants. Findings of the study overall: Overall T cell responses may have been underestimated by the analyses of TCR breadth and depth.

The treatment is: about 20 received Ad26.COV2.S at low or high dose, single or two shots; about 5 received placebo; per-sample allocation not given. Day 63 after the first vaccine or placebo injection was the time point for sampling. The CDR3 is 11 amino acids. V lost 6 bases and J lost 12, with 15 bases in between. Germline V gene data show CDR1 as MNHEY and CDR2 as SMNVEV (reference sequence). Regarding this clone: Its matching antigen is unknown.

Data came from immunoSEQ multiplex PCR; TCRdb stores just in-frame clones and leaves some out. Counted here are some 480,000 clones, roughly 87% occurring once; the ten biggest clones make up about 13%. This material consisted of peripheral blood, taken in a trial of Ad26.COV2.S vaccine versus placebo. V usage is TRBV27 and J usage is TRBJ2-7, with unresolved D. This clonotype was obtained from a person aged 18-65 years who received the Ad26.COV2.S COVID-19 vaccine or a placebo. CDR3 nucleotide sequence: TGTGCCAGCAGCCGATTCGGCAGGCTGTACTTC. Translated: CASSRFGRLYF.